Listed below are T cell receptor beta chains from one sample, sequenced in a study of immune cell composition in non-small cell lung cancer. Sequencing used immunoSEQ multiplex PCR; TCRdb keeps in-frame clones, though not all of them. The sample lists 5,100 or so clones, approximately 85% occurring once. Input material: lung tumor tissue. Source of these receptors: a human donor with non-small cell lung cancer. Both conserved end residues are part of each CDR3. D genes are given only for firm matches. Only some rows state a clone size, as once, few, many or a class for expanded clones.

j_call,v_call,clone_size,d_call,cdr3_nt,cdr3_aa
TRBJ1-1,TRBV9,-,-,TGTGCCAGCAGCGTAGTGTCAGGGTACACTGAAGCTTTCTTT,CASSVVSGYTEAFF
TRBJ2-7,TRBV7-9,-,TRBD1,TGTGCCAGCAGCTTAGCACAGGGGGCTGATGAGCAGTACTTC,CASSLAQGADEQYF
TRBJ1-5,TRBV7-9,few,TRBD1,TGTGCCAGCAGCTCTGGGATGGACAGGTGGTTCGATCAGCCCCAGCATTTT,CASSSGMDRWFDQPQHF
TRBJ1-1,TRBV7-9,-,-,TGTGCCAGCAGCTTCTACACTGAAGCTTTCTTT,CASSFYTEAFF
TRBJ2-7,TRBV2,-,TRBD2,TGTGCCAGCAGTGATCTTCCGGAACTAGCGGGAGGACCCTCCTACGAGCAGTACTTC,CASSDLPELAGGPSYEQYF
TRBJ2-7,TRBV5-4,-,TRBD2,TGTGCCAGCAGCGTCGGGACTAGCGGGAGCTACGAGCAGTACTTC,CASSVGTSGSYEQYF
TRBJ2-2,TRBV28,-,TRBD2,TGTGCCAGCAGCCAATGGGGAGGACTAGCGGGAGGCCCGAACACCGGGGAGCTGTTTTTT,CASSQWGGLAGGPNTGELFF
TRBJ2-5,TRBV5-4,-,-,TGTGCCAGCAGCTTAGGGGACTACCAAGAGACCCAGTACTTC,CASSLGDYQETQYF
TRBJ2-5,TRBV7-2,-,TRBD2,TGTGCCAGCAGCTTAGTGGGGACTAGCGCGATAAGCTCCCAAGAGACCCAGTACTTC,CASSLVGTSAISSQETQYF
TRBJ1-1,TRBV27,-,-,TGTGCCAGCAGTTTATCCCGGGGGGAACGGTACACTGAAGCTTTCTTT,CASSLSRGERYTEAFF
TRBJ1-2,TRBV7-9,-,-,TGTGCCAGCAGCTTACAGGAAGGCTACACCTTC,CASSLQEGYTF
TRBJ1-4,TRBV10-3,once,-,TGTGCCATCAGGGAGACTGGAGAGGCTAATGAAAAACTGTTTTTT,CAIRETGEANEKLFF
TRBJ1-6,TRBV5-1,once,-,TGCGCCAGCAGCTTGGGATGGGGGGATTCACCCCTCCACTTT,CASSLGWGDSPLHF
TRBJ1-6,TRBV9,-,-,TGTGCCAGCAGCGTAGAAGGGAGGGGCTCACCCCTCCACTTT,CASSVEGRGSPLHF
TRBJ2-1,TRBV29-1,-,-,TGCAGCGCAGAAAGATTGGACTCGAGCTCCTACAATGAGCAGTTCTTC,CSAERLDSSSYNEQFF
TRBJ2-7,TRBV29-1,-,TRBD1,TGCAGCGTTCGACAGGGAAAGACCTACGAGCAGTACTTC,CSVRQGKTYEQYF
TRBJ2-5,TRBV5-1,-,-,TGCGCCAGCAGCTTGGAACCCCAGGGTCCCCAAGAGACCCAGTACTTC,CASSLEPQGPQETQYF
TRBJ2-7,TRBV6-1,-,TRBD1,TGTGCCAGCAGGACAGGGTCCAGCTACGAGCAGTACTTC,CASRTGSSYEQYF
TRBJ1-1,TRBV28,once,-,TGTGCCAGCCTCTTCAGGGGTTTCGTAACTGAAGCTTTCTTT,CASLFRGFVTEAFF
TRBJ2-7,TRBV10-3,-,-,TGTGCCATCGGCCGGGTTCCTCAAGCCGAGCAGTACTTC,CAIGRVPQAEQYF
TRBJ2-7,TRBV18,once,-,TGTGCCAGCTCACCACCATCTGGCCAGACCTACGAGCAGTACTTC,CASSPPSGQTYEQYF
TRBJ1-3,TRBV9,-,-,TGTGCCAGCAGCCCCGTGTTAAGCGGAGTTGGAAACACCATATATTTT,CASSPVLSGVGNTIYF
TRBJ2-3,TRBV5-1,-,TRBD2,TGCGCCAGCAGCTTGACTAGCGGGAGGGCAGATACGCAGTATTTT,CASSLTSGRADTQYF
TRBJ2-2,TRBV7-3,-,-,TGTGCCAGCAGCTCGGGACATTTCACCGGGGAGCTGTTTTTT,CASSSGHFTGELFF
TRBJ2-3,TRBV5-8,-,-,TGTGCCAGCAGCTTGACAGGGAATACGCAGTATTTT,CASSLTGNTQYF
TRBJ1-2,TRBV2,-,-,TGTGCCAGCAGTGAGCGACAGCTCTATGGCTACACCTTC,CASSERQLYGYTF
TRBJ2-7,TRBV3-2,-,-,TGTGCCAGCAGCCCTGAGTACTTC,CASSPEYF
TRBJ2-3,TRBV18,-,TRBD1,TGTGCCAGCTCACCACCGGTGAGGGGGCCGGGCACAGATACGCAGTATTTT,CASSPPVRGPGTDTQYF
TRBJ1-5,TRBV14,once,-,TGTGCCAGCAGCCAAAACGGAGGGCAACCCCAGCATTTT,CASSQNGGQPQHF
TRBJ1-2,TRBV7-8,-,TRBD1,TGTGCCAGCTCCGCAGACAGGGACTATGGCTACACCTTC,CASSADRDYGYTF
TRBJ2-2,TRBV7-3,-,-,TGTGCCAGCAGCGTCAGGGGCGGGGAGCTGTTTTTT,CASSVRGGELFF
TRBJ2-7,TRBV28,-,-,TGTGCCAGCAGTCCCCGACAGTTTATAACCTACGAGCAGTACTTC,CASSPRQFITYEQYF
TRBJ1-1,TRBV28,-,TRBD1,TGTGCCAGCAGTTTCATACTACAGGGGTATGAGGACACTGAAGCTTTCTTT,CASSFILQGYEDTEAFF
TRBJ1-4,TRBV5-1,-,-,TGCGCCAGCAGCGACGGGACTTATGCGCCGGTTGAAAAACTGTTTTTT,CASSDGTYAPVEKLFF
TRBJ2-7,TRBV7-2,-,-,TGTGCCAGCAGCTTTGGTCTAGCCTACGAGCAGTACTTC,CASSFGLAYEQYF
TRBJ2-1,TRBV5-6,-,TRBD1,TGTGCCAGCAGCTACCGGGACAGTCCGAGCTCCTACAATGAGCAGTTCTTC,CASSYRDSPSSYNEQFF
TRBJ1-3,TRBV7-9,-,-,TGTGCCAGCAGCTCAGGGGACGTGGCTGGAAACACCATATATTTT,CASSSGDVAGNTIYF
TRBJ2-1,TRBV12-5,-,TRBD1,TGTGCTAGTGGTTTGGGACTTGGGACAGGAAAATACAATGAGCAGTTCTTC,CASGLGLGTGKYNEQFF
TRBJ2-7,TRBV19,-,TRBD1,TGTGCCAGTAGCCCGGGACCGGGACAGGGCCTTGGCGAGCAGTACTTC,CASSPGPGQGLGEQYF
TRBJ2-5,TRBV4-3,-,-,TGCGCCAGCAGCCCCACACTTTTCCTCGGGAACCAAGAGACCCAGTACTTC,CASSPTLFLGNQETQYF
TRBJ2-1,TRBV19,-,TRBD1,TGTGCCAGTAGTATAGGGGACAGGGGGTACAATGAGCAGTTCTTC,CASSIGDRGYNEQFF